This T cell receptor (beta chain) is from a study of shared clonotypes between healthy human individuals. Study-wide context: The donor group consisted of a couple of women and a few men, aged 18 to 49. Overall study results and limits: Shared clonotypes across all four donors exceeded non-shared ones in generation probability. It was anticipated that sequencing depth would influence how many clonotypes donors shared.

Data came from immunoSEQ multiplex PCR; TCRdb stores just in-frame clones and leaves some out. The repertoire includes roughly 2.6 million clones, around nine tenths of them detected once, and over 0.12% sits in the top ten. Turning to this clone: Antigen: not known. This sample includes further DNA sequences coding for the same CDR3.

CDR3 size: 14 residues. Trimming shortened V by 2 bases and J by 1 base, and 8 bases separated the two germline ends. Germline CDR1 KGHSH, CDR2 LQKENI. The gene calls are TRBV18 and TRBJ2-5; possibly TRBD1 for D (6 bases). The clonotype originates from a man aged 18-30 years in good health. Sequencing used naive CD4+ T cells sorted from blood. The sample's subset: CD45RA+ positively selected. In nucleotides, the CDR3 is TGTGCCAGCTCACCAACAGGGACCCAAGAGACCCAGTACTTC. It is translated as CASSPTGTQETQYF.